The next 10 T cell receptor beta chains were all read from a single sample in a study of cytomegalovirus exposure and HLA in healthy donors. PCR employed 60 Vbeta and 13 Jbeta primers. The table came from immunoSEQ multiplex PCR; TCRdb's copy has only in-frame clones and leaves some out. Seen here are over 20,000 clones, approximately 70% observed once, and the top ten hold more than 3.5%. The sample was PBMCs. All receptors come from a woman aged 45-59 years in good health and CMV-seronegative.

This rearrangement joins TRBV11-2 to TRBJ1-1, with 7 bases aligning to TRBD1. Germline CDR1 and CDR2: SGHAT and FQNNGV. CDR3 size: 14 residues. With 3 bases clipped from V and 1 base from J, the junction kept 2 bases outside the gene matches. The DNA of the CDR3 is TGTGCCAGCAGCTTGGAGGGGGCGAACACTGAAGCTTTCTTT. This gives the protein CASSLEGANTEAFF. The variable domain in full, completed from reference TRBV11-2 and TRBJ1-1, reads EAGVAQSPRYKIIEKRQSVAFWCNPISGHATLYWYQQILGQGPKLLIQFQNNGVVDDSQLPKDRFSAERLKGVDSTLKIQPAKLEDSAVYLCASSLEGANTEAFFGQGTRLTVV.

This chain connects TRBV6-6 to TRBJ1-4; the D gene is possibly TRBD1 (5 bases). Germline-derived CDR1 and CDR2 are MNHNY and SVGAGI (reference sequence). The CDR3 totals 14 residues. Trimming stripped 1 base from V and 8 bases from J, with 11 bases between. DNA for the CDR3: TGTGCCAGCAGTTACTGGGGCGTAAAAGAAAAACTGTTTTTT. It encodes CASSYWGVKEKLFF.

V is TRBV6-6 and J is TRBJ2-5; 14 positions match TRBD2. The J segment lost 6 bases and the V segment lost 7 bases, leaving 7 bases of the junction unmatched. The germline V gene encodes CDR1 MNHNY and CDR2 SVGAGI (reference sequence). The CDR3 loop spans 15 amino acids. CDR3 region: CASTRLAGGPQTQYF. CDR3 DNA sequence: TGTGCCAGCACCAGACTAGCGGGAGGGCCTCAGACCCAGTACTTC.

V gene TRBV5-1 combines with J gene TRBJ1-2; TRBD1 might be the D (5 bases). Germline assignment: CDR1 SGHRS and CDR2 YFSETQ. Trimming took 3 bases from V and 6 from J, leaving 15 bases between them. CDR3 length equals 14 residues. The CDR3, as DNA: TGCGCCAGCAGCTCCTTCCGGGGGGAGGATGGCTACACCTTC. Protein: CASSSFRGEDGYTF.

The chain carries TRBV10-3 and TRBJ2-1; D is ambiguous. Germline-derived CDR1 and CDR2 are ENHRY and SYGVKD. The CDR3 is 12 amino acids. V was shortened by 2 bases and J by 8 bases, with 7 bases between the two germline ends. The CDR3 is CAISERSDEQFF. CDR3 bases: TGTGCCATCAGTGAGAGGAGCGATGAGCAGTTCTTC.

The chain uses TRBV6-1 and TRBJ1-5; 7 nucleotides agree with TRBD1. V lost 10 bases, J lost 4 bases, and 7 bases stayed unmatched. Germline loops: CDR1 MNHNS, CDR2 SASEGT. The CDR3 has 13 residues. CDR3 sequence (DNA): TGTGCCATATCAGGGGGTTGGAATCAGCCCCAGCATTTT. This codes for CAISGGWNQPQHF.

The V call is TRBV19, the J call TRBJ2-5; D possibly corresponds to TRBD2 (5 bases). V lost 4 bases and J 5 bases, leaving 5 bases between the germline ends. This CDR3 comprises 11 residues. Germline CDR1 is LNHDA and CDR2 is SQIVND (reference sequence). The CDR3 loop is CASSTGETQYF. In nucleotides, the CDR3 is TGTGCCAGTAGTACGGGGGAGACCCAGTACTTC.

V gene TRBV28 combines with J gene TRBJ1-5, with D uncertain. Germline lookup yields CDR1 MDHEN and CDR2 SYDVKM. V was trimmed by 7 bases and J by 5 bases, leaving 9 bases between them. This CDR3 has 12 amino acids. This chain's CDR3 is CASNTGDQPQHF. CDR3 DNA sequence: TGTGCCAGCAACACCGGAGATCAGCCCCAGCATTTT.

The chain links TRBV5-6 to TRBJ1-1, with 9 bases identical to TRBD1. The V and J ends lost 3 bases and 0 bases, in that order; junction bases with no gene match: 6. The CDR3 length is 16 residues. Germline V gene lookup returns CDR1 SGHDT and CDR2 YYEEEE. This chain's CDR3 is CASSWGQGRVNTEAFF. DNA of the CDR3: TGTGCCAGCAGCTGGGGACAGGGAAGGGTGAACACTGAAGCTTTCTTT. The full variable domain, with the rest looked up from reference TRBV5-6 and TRBJ1-1, is DAGVTQSPTHLIKTRGQQVTLRCSPKSGHDTVSWYQQALGQGPQFIFQYYEEEERQRGNFPDRFSGHQFPNYSSELNVNALLLGDSALYLCASSWGQGRVNTEAFFGQGTRLTVV.

The rearrangement joins TRBV6-5 to TRBJ2-7; TRBD1 agrees at 7 bases. The junction had 6 bases not matched to a gene; V was cut back by 2 bases and J by 5 bases. The CDR3 runs 14 residues. Germline-derived CDR1 and CDR2 are MNHEY and SVGAGI. Here the CDR3 reads CASSYRGQANEQYF. The CDR3 DNA reads as TGTGCCAGCAGTTACCGCGGACAGGCGAACGAGCAGTACTTC.